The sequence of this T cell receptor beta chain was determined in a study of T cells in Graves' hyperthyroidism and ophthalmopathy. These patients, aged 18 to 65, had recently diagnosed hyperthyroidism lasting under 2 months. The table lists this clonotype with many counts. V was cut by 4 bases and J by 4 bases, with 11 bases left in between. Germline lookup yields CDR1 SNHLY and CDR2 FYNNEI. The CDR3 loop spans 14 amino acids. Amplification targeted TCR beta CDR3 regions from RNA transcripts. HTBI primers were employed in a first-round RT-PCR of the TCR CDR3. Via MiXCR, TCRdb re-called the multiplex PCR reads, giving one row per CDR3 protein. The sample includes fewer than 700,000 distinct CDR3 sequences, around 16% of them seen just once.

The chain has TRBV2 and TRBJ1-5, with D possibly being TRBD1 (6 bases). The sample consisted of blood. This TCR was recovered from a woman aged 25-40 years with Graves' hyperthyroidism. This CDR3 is CASSAQGFNQPQHF. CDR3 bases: TGTGCCAGCAGTGCCCAGGGGTTTAATCAGCCCCAGCATTTT.